These 5 T cell receptor beta chains came from one sample sequenced in a study of cytomegalovirus exposure and HLA in healthy donors. Researchers ran the PCR with 60 Vbeta and 13 Jbeta primers. The table came from immunoSEQ multiplex PCR; TCRdb's copy has only in-frame clones and leaves some out. The sample consists of 200,000 to 250,000 clones, roughly 80% of them appearing once. Input material: PBMCs. All receptors derive from a man aged 30-40 years in good health and CMV-seronegative.

Concerning this clone: An end of the junction does not agree with germline; a read error may underlie this. V and J are TRBV7-9 and TRBJ1-1; D perhaps matches TRBD1 (5 bases). This CDR3 is built from 15 residues. The germline gives CDR1 SEHNR, CDR2 FQNEAQ (reference sequence). DNA of the CDR3: TGTTCCAGCAGCATTGCGGGACCGAGGAACACTGAAGCTTTCTTT. Its protein is CSSSIAGPRNTEAFF. The full variable domain, its missing parts supplied by reference TRBV7-9 and TRBJ1-1, is DTGVSQNPRHKITKRGQNVTFRCDPISEHNRLYWYRQTLGQGPEFLTYFQNEAQLEKSRLLSDRFSAERPKGSFSTLEIQRTEQGDSAMYLCSSSIAGPRNTEAFFGQGTRLTVV.

In its sample, this clone was seen once. The chain joins TRBV10-3 to TRBJ1-2; 10 bases map to TRBD1. J lost 7 bases, V lost 3 bases, and 8 bases had no gene match. CDR3 size: 15 residues. Germline V gene lookup returns CDR1 ENHRY and CDR2 SYGVKD. CDR3 sequence reads: CAISDGDRGLRGYTF. CDR3 nucleotide sequence: TGTGCCATCAGTGATGGAGACAGGGGGCTGCGTGGCTACACCTTC.

The V call is TRBV18, the J call TRBJ1-6; D may be TRBD1 (6 bases). V was clipped by 6 bases and J by 6 bases, with 18 bases between them. Germline lookup yields CDR1 KGHSH and CDR2 LQKENI. CDR3 length: 16 residues. The CDR3 DNA sequence: TGTGCCAGCTCCCGCGCCCAGGGGTTAACTAATTCACCCCTCCACTTT. This codes for CASSRAQGLTNSPLHF.

This chain joins TRBV18 and TRBJ2-3, with 11 bases fitting TRBD2. CDR3 length: 17 amino acids. CDR1 and CDR2 (germline): KGHSH, LQKENI. V dropped 6 bases and J dropped 1; count of bases not matched to a gene: 9. CDR3 sequence: CASSSLAGGEGTDTQYF. The CDR3 nucleotides are TGTGCCAGCTCGAGTCTAGCGGGGGGCGAAGGCACAGATACGCAGTATTTT. Full variable domain (remainder filled in from reference TRBV18 and TRBJ2-3): NAGVMQNPRHLVRRRGQEARLRCSPMKGHSHVYWYRQLPEEGLKFMVYLQKENIIDESGMPKERFSAEFPKEGPSILRIQQVVRGDSAAYFCASSSLAGGEGTDTQYFGPGTRLTVL.

With respect to this clone: The junction shows a germline mismatch at one end, possibly a read error. This chain uses TRBV19 with TRBJ2-6; possible D gene TRBD1, 5 bases. The CDR3 has 15 residues. Germline CDR1 is LNHDA and CDR2 is SQIVND (reference sequence). The CDR3 DNA reads TGTGCCAGTAGGGCGGACAACTCTGGGGCCAGCGTCCTGACTTTC. The encoded protein is CASRADNSGASVLTF.